The 9 T cell receptor beta chains reported below all come from one sample, sequenced in a study of T cells expressing NK-cell markers. TCRdb reprocessed the 5' RACE reads and reports one entry per CDR3 protein, with no DNA. Here the sample table reports 500,000 to 600,000 distinct CDR3 sequences. The source material was blood T cells: a sorted CD56 or NKG2C T cell subset, CD4+ or CD8+ T cells, or bulk PBMC T cells (not recorded which). The receptors stem from a man younger than 35 in good health.

The chain uses TRBV6-1 and TRBJ2-3. The CDR3 has 15 amino acids. CDR1 and CDR2 (germline): MNHNS, SASEGT. The CDR3 sequence: CASSDPFTSTDTQYF.

V usage is TRBV14 and J usage is TRBJ2-1; TCRdb picks TRBD2, but there is no DNA to check that call. The CDR3 covers 13 residues. Germline CDR1 and CDR2: SGHDN and FVKESK. The CDR3 sequence is CASSPRTGREEIF.

The V gene is TRBV10-3, the J gene TRBJ2-1; TCRdb indicates TRBD2, and absent DNA this call remains unverified. Germline lookup yields CDR1 ENHRY and CDR2 SYGVKD. This CDR3 spans 16 amino acids. The CDR3 spells CAISVGTSPHLDEQFF.

This chain links TRBV7-9 with TRBJ2-6; TCRdb calls TRBD2, which cannot be checked without DNA. The CDR3 has 17 residues. Germline-derived CDR1 and CDR2 are SEHNR and FQNEAQ (reference sequence). CDR3 sequence reads: CASSLPSPSTGANVLTF.

V usage is TRBV5-1 and J usage is TRBJ2-1. The germline gives CDR1 SGHRS, CDR2 YFSETQ. There are 12 residues in the CDR3. CDR3 residues: CASNRQNNEQFF.

This chain uses TRBV20-1 with TRBJ1-5; TCRdb picks TRBD1, but there is no DNA to check that call. The CDR3 has 18 residues. Germline CDR1 reads DFQATT; CDR2 reads SNEGSKA (reference sequence). The CDR3 sequence: CSASPGTGGNIRNQPQHF.

The J gene is TRBJ1-1, the V gene TRBV28; TCRdb selects TRBD1, and the lack of DNA leaves this call unchecked. The CDR3 covers 15 residues. In germline, CDR1 is MDHEN, CDR2 SYDVKM. CDR3 loop: CASSLPGQLNTEAFF. The full variable domain, rest sourced from reference TRBV28 and TRBJ1-1, is DVKVTQSSRYLVKRTGEKVFLECVQDMDHENMFWYRQDPGLGLRLIYFSYDVKMKEKGDIPEGYSVSREKKERFSLILESASTNQTSMYLCASSLPGQLNTEAFFGQGTRLTVV.

The V and J genes are TRBV3-1 and TRBJ2-3; the TRBD2 assignment by TCRdb is unverifiable without DNA. This CDR3 is 16 amino acids long. The germline V gene encodes CDR1 LGHDT and CDR2 YNNKEL (reference sequence). The CDR3 region is CASSQESSGNTDTQYF.

This sequence joins TRBV4-2 and TRBJ1-6; TCRdb returns TRBD1, unconfirmable since there is no DNA. From germline, CDR1 is LGHNA and CDR2 YNFKEQ. This CDR3 comprises 14 residues. The CDR3 is CASSQMAGESPLHF.